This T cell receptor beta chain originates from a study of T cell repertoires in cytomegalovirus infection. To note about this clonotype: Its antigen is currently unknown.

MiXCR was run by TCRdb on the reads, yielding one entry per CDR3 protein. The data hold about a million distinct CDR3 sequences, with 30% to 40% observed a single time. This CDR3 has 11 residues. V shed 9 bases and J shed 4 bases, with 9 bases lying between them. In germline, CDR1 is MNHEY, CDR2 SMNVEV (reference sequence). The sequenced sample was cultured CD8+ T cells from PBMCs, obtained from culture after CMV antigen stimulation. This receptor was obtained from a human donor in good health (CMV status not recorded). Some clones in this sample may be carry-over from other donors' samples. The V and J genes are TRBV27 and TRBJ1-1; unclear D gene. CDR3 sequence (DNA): TGTGCCAGTGAATCCCCCACTGAAGCTTTCTTT. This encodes CASESPTEAFF.